The 11 T cell receptor beta chains reported below all come from one sample, sequenced in a study of shared T cell receptors in the human thymus. Sequencing used immunoSEQ multiplex PCR; TCRdb keeps in-frame clones, though not all of them. The sample yields 700,000 or so clones, 70% to 90% seen once. This sample was shared with a second study, whose subject was human thymus T cells.

Sequencing was done on a sample of thymocytes. The source of these receptors is a girl under two years old with a congenital heart defect.

This clone was counted a single time. V and J are TRBV9 and TRBJ1-5; D may be TRBD1 (5 bases). This CDR3 has 14 residues. The V end lost 4 bases, the J end lost 6 bases, and 14 bases lay between the germline ends. Germline-derived CDR1 and CDR2 are SGDLS and YYNGEE. The CDR3 here is CASSRDSGGQPQHF. For the CDR3, the DNA is TGTGCCAGCAGCCGGGACTCGGGAGGTCAGCCCCAGCATTTT.

The V gene is TRBV19, the J gene TRBJ1-6, with D perhaps matching TRBD1 (6 bases). Germline CDR1 is LNHDA and CDR2 is SQIVND (reference sequence). V was shortened by 3 bases and J by 0 bases, with 9 bases between the two germline ends. The CDR3 spans 16 residues. CDR3 bases: TGTGCCAGTAGTATCAACAGGGACTCCTATAATTCACCCCTCCACTTT. This encodes CASSINRDSYNSPLHF. Together with reference TRBV19 and TRBJ1-6, the CDR3 gives the full variable domain: DGGITQSPKYLFRKEGQNVTLSCEQNLNHDAMYWYRQDPGQGLRLIYYSQIVNDFQKGDIAEGYSVSREKKESFPLTVTSAQKNPTAFYLCASSINRDSYNSPLHFGNGTRLTVT.

The chain uses TRBV2 and TRBJ2-4; D gene unclear. This CDR3 has 13 residues. CDR1 is SNHLY and CDR2 is FYNNEI in the germline V gene. Trimming cost V 9 bases and J 0 bases, with 9 bases left between them. The CDR3 bases are TGTGCCAGTACAAATTTAGCCAAAAACATTCAGTACTTC. Its protein is CASTNLAKNIQYF. Based on the CDR3 plus reference TRBV2 and TRBJ2-4, the full variable domain is EPEVTQTPSHQVTQMGQEVILRCVPISNHLYFYWYRQILGQKVEFLVSFYNNEISEKSEIFDDQFSVERPDGSNFTLKIRSTKLEDSAMYFCASTNLAKNIQYFGAGTRLSVL.

The chain has TRBV4-1 and TRBJ1-1; TRBD1 might be the D (6 bases). The CDR3 is 15 residues long. V dropped 2 bases and J dropped 2 bases, with 12 bases sitting between them. Germline V lookup: CDR1 MGHRA, CDR2 YSYEKL. CDR3 loop: CASSQKGQTNTEAFF. CDR3 sequence (DNA): TGCGCCAGCAGCCAAAAGGGACAAACTAACACTGAAGCTTTCTTT.

This clone was detected a few times. The chain uses TRBV28 and TRBJ1-6, with TRBD1 identical over 8 bases. This CDR3 spans 15 amino acids. Losses at the gene ends were 8 bases for V and 7 bases for J; bases not matched to a gene: 10. The V gene's germline CDR1 is MDHEN and CDR2 SYDVKM. CDR3 DNA sequence: TGTGCCAGCGTACCGCGGGACAGGACCAATTCACCCCTCCACTTT. Its translation: CASVPRDRTNSPLHF.

This clone came up once. V usage is TRBV6-5 and J usage is TRBJ2-5; tentatively, D is TRBD2 (5 bases). V gave up 8 bases and J gave up 4 bases, with 14 bases separating them. Germline V gene data show CDR1 as MNHEY and CDR2 as SVGAGI. The CDR3 is 13 amino acids. CDR3 bases: TGTGCCAGCGAGTATAGCGCCGGAGAGACCCAGTACTTC. Its protein product is CASEYSAGETQYF.

This chain connects TRBV5-4 to TRBJ2-1; 13 nucleotides match TRBD2. The germline V gene has CDR1 SGHNT and CDR2 YYREEE (reference sequence). The trim removed 5 bases at V and 1 base at J, leaving 12 bases unmatched. This CDR3 contains 19 residues. The CDR3 DNA reads TGTGCCAGCAGGCGGGATATACTAGCGGGAGGGGGTTCCTACAATGAGCAGTTCTTC. Protein product: CASRRDILAGGGSYNEQFF.

This clone has just one count. V usage is TRBV7-6 and J usage is TRBJ1-4, with no clear D. Germline CDR1 reads SGHVS; CDR2 reads FNYEAQ. V was clipped by 2 bases and J by 5 bases, with 12 bases between them. This CDR3 has 15 residues. Here the CDR3 reads CASSLCGDPNEKLFF. CDR3 nucleotides: TGTGCCAGCAGCTTATGCGGGGATCCCAATGAAAAACTGTTTTTT.

The genes are TRBV19 and TRBJ2-3; perhaps TRBD2 as D (5 bases). V was pared by 8 bases and J by 1 base, with 10 bases between. Germline CDR1 and CDR2: LNHDA and SQIVND (reference sequence). There are 13 residues in the CDR3. CDR3 loop: CASRTGGTDTQYF. CDR3 DNA sequence: TGTGCCAGTCGGACCGGGGGCACAGATACGCAGTATTTT.

This chain links TRBV5-1 with TRBJ2-2; 7 bases match TRBD2. V lost 3 bases to trimming and J lost 2 bases; unmatched junction nucleotides: 10. Germline V gene lookup returns CDR1 SGHRS and CDR2 YFSETQ. The CDR3 has 17 residues. The CDR3 DNA reads as TGCGCCAGCAGCTACCCCCTGGCGGGGGTTAACACCGGGGAGCTGTTTTTT. Its translation is CASSYPLAGVNTGELFF.

This chain joins TRBV6-5 and TRBJ2-7; 7 bases line up with TRBD1. The length of the CDR3 is 15 residues. V trimming: 0 bases; J trimming: 2 bases; junction bases outside the gene matches: 4. Germline V gene sequence: CDR1 MNHEY, CDR2 SVGAGI. The chain's CDR3 is CASSYSGDRPYEQYF. CDR3 DNA: TGTGCCAGCAGTTACTCGGGGGACAGACCCTACGAGCAGTACTTC.